Shown below are 28 T cell receptor beta chains from a single sample sequenced in a study of blood T cells in healthy people across ages. Through a sample-barcoded 5' primer and a J-beta primer mix, a second PCR was run for roughly 7 to 12 cycles. TCRdb used MiXCR to reprocess the 5' RACE reads, holding one entry per CDR3 protein. Among about 930,000 distinct CDR3 sequences listed, just under 30% were seen once. These data were also reused for a study on T cells of mothers and their children.

Material: blood. Receptors originate from a woman between 40 and 55 years old in good health.

This clonotype was recorded at least ten times. V and J are TRBV5-1 and TRBJ2-5, with D tentatively TRBD2 (6 bases). V dropped 0 bases and J dropped 2 bases, with 11 bases sitting between them. The CDR3 has 15 amino acids. Germline values: CDR1 SGHRS, CDR2 YFSETQ. The CDR3 region has the DNA TGCGCCAGCAGCTTGGCGTCTAGCGTACAAGAGACCCAGTACTTC. Residues: CASSLASSVQETQYF.

This chain links TRBV4-3 with TRBJ2-2, with D maybe TRBD2 (6 bases). V was clipped by 0 bases and J by 4 bases, with 18 bases between them. The germline V gene encodes CDR1 LGHNA and CDR2 YSLEER. The length of the CDR3 is 18 residues. For the CDR3, the DNA is TGCGCCAGCAGCCAAGATTGGGGTAGCGGTATTACCACCGGGGAGCTGTTTTTT. It specifies CASSQDWGSGITTGELFF.

This clonotype was detected only a few times. The chain links TRBV3-1 to TRBJ1-5; D gene ambiguous. The length of the CDR3 is 13 residues. Germline CDR1 LGHDT, CDR2 YNNKEL (reference sequence). V was cut by 3 bases and J by 7 bases, with 10 bases left in between. In DNA form, the CDR3 reads TGTGCCAGCAGCCATGGCAGGTACCAGCCCCAGCATTTT. It codes for CASSHGRYQPQHF.

Many counts were recorded for this clonotype. This chain uses TRBV7-8 with TRBJ2-7; 9 bases map to TRBD1. V trimming: 2 bases; J trimming: 0 bases; junction bases outside the gene matches: 2. The CDR3 covers 15 residues. The V gene's germline CDR1 is SGHVS and CDR2 FQNEAQ. The CDR3 region has the DNA TGTGCCAGCAGCTTAAGGGGACAGGGCTCCTACGAGCAGTACTTC. Its translation is CASSLRGQGSYEQYF.

This clonotype came up many times. V usage is TRBV6-5 and J usage is TRBJ1-2; D remains ambiguous. The CDR3 runs 13 residues. CDR1 and CDR2 from the germline V gene are MNHEY and SVGAGI. V dropped 4 bases and J dropped 8 bases, with 14 bases sitting between them. CDR3 amino acids: CASSSPQLRGYTF. CDR3 nucleotide sequence: TGTGCCAGCAGTTCACCCCAGTTAAGAGGCTACACCTTC.

This clonotype was seen at least ten times. The chain combines TRBV27 with TRBJ2-7; D is uncertain. Trimming shortened V by 2 bases and J by 0 bases, and 11 bases separated the two germline ends. CDR1 is MNHEY, CDR2 SMNVEV, per germline (reference sequence). The CDR3 spans 15 residues. The CDR3 here is CASSLIGHSSYEQYF. CDR3 DNA sequence: TGTGCCAGCAGTTTAATTGGCCACAGCTCCTACGAGCAGTACTTC.

This clonotype has more than one count but fewer than ten. The rearrangement joins TRBV20-1 to TRBJ1-5; D may be TRBD1 (5 bases). Trimming stripped 5 bases from V and 2 bases from J, with 13 bases between. Per the germline V gene, CDR1 is DFQATT and CDR2 is SNEGSKA (reference sequence). The CDR3 length is 14 residues. The CDR3 region has the DNA TGCAGTGCTGTCCGGGACCTCGGCAATCAGCCCCAGCATTTT. Protein product: CSAVRDLGNQPQHF.

This chain's CDR3 is CASSLNPSNEQYF. Written as DNA, the CDR3 is TGTGCCAGCAGTTTAAACCCCAGCAATGAGCAGTACTTC. J is TRBJ2-5 and V is TRBV28; the D is unclear. Per the germline V gene, CDR1 is MDHEN and CDR2 is SYDVKM. The CDR3 extends over 13 amino acids. V lost 2 bases and J 11 bases, leaving 15 bases between the germline ends. The full variable domain, its missing parts supplied by reference TRBV28 and TRBJ2-5, is DVKVTQSSRYLVKRTGEKVFLECVQDMDHENMFWYRQDPGLGLRLIYFSYDVKMKEKGDIPEGYSVSREKKERFSLILESASTNQTSMYLCASSLNPSNEQYFGPGTRLLVL.

This clonotype was seen a few times. V usage is TRBV29-1 and J usage is TRBJ1-3, with a possible D match to TRBD1 (6 bases). Per the germline V gene, CDR1 is SQVTM and CDR2 is ANQGSEA. The CDR3 has 14 amino acids. V lost 5 bases and J 1 base, leaving 12 bases between the germline ends. The CDR3 bases are TGCAGCGTTAAGAAAACAGGGTCTGGAAACACCATATATTTT. Translated, it gives CSVKKTGSGNTIYF.

In regard to this clonotype: A clone one base away is much larger, so this may be a read error. This sequence joins TRBV6-5 and TRBJ2-4; D possibly corresponds to TRBD2 (7 bases). Per the germline V gene, CDR1 is MNHEY and CDR2 is SVGAGI. The CDR3 is made up of 11 amino acids. Trimming pared 10 bases from V and 15 bases from J, leaving 19 bases between. This chain's CDR3 is CATNRGAGWYF. The CDR3 DNA reads TGTGCCACCAATCGGGGGGCCGGGTGGTACTTC.

The chain uses TRBV4-2 and TRBJ2-4, with TRBD2 identical over 12 bases. With 4 bases clipped from V and 0 bases from J, the junction kept 7 bases outside the gene matches. The CDR3 is 18 amino acids. CDR1 LGHNA and CDR2 YNFKEQ come from the germline V gene. CDR3 loop: CASSPRLAGELAKNIQYF. In DNA, the CDR3 is TGTGCCAGCAGCCCTCGACTAGCGGGGGAGCTAGCCAAAAACATTCAGTACTTC.

J is TRBJ1-4 and V is TRBV20-1; D is possibly TRBD1 (5 bases). The germline gives CDR1 DFQATT, CDR2 SNEGSKA (reference sequence). The V end lost 7 bases, the J end lost 2 bases, and 5 bases lay between the germline ends. CDR3 size: 11 residues. CDR3 loop: CSGGTNEKLFF. The DNA for the CDR3 is TGCAGTGGGGGGACTAATGAAAAACTGTTTTTT.

As for this clonotype: Relative to the germline gene, one junction end is altered; a read error may explain this. The genes are TRBV2 and TRBJ2-7; tentative D call: TRBD1 (6 bases). The end of the DNA aligns better with TRBJ2-4, so the J call may be wrong. This CDR3 contains 13 residues. CDR1 and CDR2 (germline): SNHLY, FYNNEI. CDR3 nucleotide sequence: TGTACCAGCATTAGGGGCAGGGACATCATTCAGTACTTC. This sequence encodes CTSIRGRDIIQYF.

The CDR3 protein is CASTRPGQERPGTF. CDR3 bases: TGTGCCAGCACCCGGCCGGGACAGGAGAGACCGGGCACCTTC. The gene calls are TRBV5-6 and TRBJ1-2; 8 bases fit TRBD1. The CDR3 has 14 amino acids. Germline values: CDR1 SGHDT, CDR2 YYEEEE. V shed 6 bases and J 13 bases; nucleotides not matched to a gene: 17.

The genes are TRBV6-5 and TRBJ1-1; no clear D. The CDR3 has 15 amino acids. With 2 bases removed from V and 0 bases from J, the gap between germline ends came to 10 bases. Per the germline V gene, CDR1 is MNHEY and CDR2 is SVGAGI. CDR3 sequence reads: CASSYADTLNTEAFF. The CDR3 region has the DNA TGTGCCAGCAGTTACGCCGACACTCTGAACACTGAAGCTTTCTTT.

J is TRBJ2-1 and V is TRBV20-1; 10 nucleotides agree with TRBD2. V shed 6 bases, J shed 1 base, and the junction held 9 bases outside the gene matches. Germline lookup yields CDR1 DFQATT and CDR2 SNEGSKA (reference sequence). This CDR3 contains 16 residues. CDR3 in DNA: TGCAGTGCAAGAAAGTCTAGCGGGGGATCCTACAATGAGCAGTTCTTC. This sequence encodes CSARKSSGGSYNEQFF.

On this clonotype: A much more abundant neighbour one base away suggests this may be a read error. J is TRBJ2-7 and V is TRBV30, with TRBD2 matching over 8 bases. Germline CDR1 and CDR2: GTSNPN and SVGIG (reference sequence). CDR3 length equals 15 residues. V lost 3 bases, J lost 7 bases, and 14 bases stayed unmatched. The CDR3 sequence: CAWSTSGANYNEQYF. The CDR3 bases are TGTGCCTGGAGCACTAGCGGCGCTAACTACAATGAGCAGTACTTC.

The sample holds a few counts of this clonotype. J is TRBJ2-1 and V is TRBV10-3; 7 positions agree with TRBD1. CDR1 and CDR2 from the germline V gene are ENHRY and SYGVKD. This CDR3 spans 14 amino acids. Unmatched junction bases numbered 14, after V lost 10 bases and J lost 8 bases. CDR3 DNA sequence: TGTGCCAGCTTATCGGGGCGGACAGGCGATGAGCAGTTCTTC. This encodes CASLSGRTGDEQFF.

This clonotype was detected only a few times. The chain employs TRBV29-1 and TRBJ2-7, with 8 bases identical to TRBD1. The V segment lost 6 bases and the J segment 2 bases; nucleotides outside the gene matches: 12. In germline, CDR1 is SQVTM, CDR2 ANQGSEA. This CDR3 region has 15 residues. The CDR3 reads CSVDYTGGDTYEQYF. CDR3 DNA: TGCAGCGTGGACTATACAGGGGGTGACACCTACGAGCAGTACTTC.

The chain joins TRBV3-1 to TRBJ2-5; no clear D. This CDR3 is built from 14 residues. In germline, CDR1 is LGHDT, CDR2 YNNKEL (reference sequence). The germline V and J ends were trimmed by 1 base and 0 bases, with 6 bases remaining between them. The CDR3 sequence is CASSQVTYQETQYF. Here the CDR3 DNA reads TGTGCCAGCAGCCAAGTAACATACCAAGAGACCCAGTACTTC.

There are many counts of this clonotype. The genes are TRBV3-1 and TRBJ2-7; the D is unclear. Trimming took off 1 base at V and 2 bases at J, with 9 bases between the two ends. The CDR3 has 14 residues. The germline gives CDR1 LGHDT, CDR2 YNNKEL (reference sequence). The CDR3 loop reads CASSQGTPPYEQYF. The CDR3 bases are TGTGCCAGCAGCCAAGGCACCCCGCCCTACGAGCAGTACTTC.

V is TRBV15 and J is TRBJ2-1, with D uncertain. The germline gives CDR1 LNHNV, CDR2 YYDKDF (reference sequence). This CDR3 contains 12 residues. V was trimmed by 6 bases and J by 6 bases, leaving 9 bases between them. The CDR3 loop is CATSIQSNEQFF. The CDR3 DNA follows: TGTGCCACCAGTATACAGAGCAATGAGCAGTTCTTC.

This clonotype occurred once. V usage is TRBV12-3 or TRBV12-4 and J usage is TRBJ2-3; D remains unclear. The V end lost 2 bases, the J end lost 1 base, and 7 bases lay between the germline ends. The CDR3 runs to 14 residues. CDR3 amino acids: CASSLTAGTDTQYF. The DNA for the CDR3 is TGTGCCAGCAGTTTAACAGCTGGCACAGATACGCAGTATTTT.

The chain recombines TRBV20-1 with TRBJ2-5, with D possibly matching TRBD2 (6 bases). Germline CDR1 and CDR2: DFQATT and SNEGSKA (reference sequence). This CDR3 is built from 12 residues. Trimming stripped 5 bases from V and 5 bases from J, with 12 bases between. CDR3 region: CSAGTPRETQYF. The CDR3 region has the DNA TGCAGTGCTGGGACTCCCAGGGAGACCCAGTACTTC.

This clonotype was seen only a few times. The rearrangement joins TRBV4-1 to TRBJ1-6; 9 bases are a match to TRBD1. The V segment lost 4 bases and the J segment 2 bases; nucleotides outside the gene matches: 6. CDR1 is MGHRA and CDR2 is YSYEKL in the germline V gene. The CDR3 sequence is 17 residues long. The CDR3 DNA reads as TGCGCCAGCAGCCCCACCGACAGGGGGACCTATAATTCACCCCTCCACTTT. The encoded protein is CASSPTDRGTYNSPLHF.

The table lists this clonotype with many counts. A read error may produce the germline difference seen at one junction end. V is TRBV5-1 and J is TRBJ2-1; 9 bases fit TRBD2. Germline lookup yields CDR1 SGHRS and CDR2 YFSETQ. The CDR3 has 15 residues. CDR3 nucleotides: TGTGCCAGCAGTGAGACTAGCGGCTCCTACAATGAGCAGTTCTTC. Its translation: CASSETSGSYNEQFF.

The chain employs TRBV28 and TRBJ2-7, with no clear D. Trimming took 3 bases from V and 0 from J, leaving 9 bases between them. Germline CDR1 reads MDHEN; CDR2 reads SYDVKM. The CDR3 covers 14 residues. CDR3 sequence: CASSFTVPSYEQYF. The CDR3 DNA sequence: TGTGCCAGCAGTTTCACAGTCCCCTCCTACGAGCAGTACTTC.

This clonotype has more than one count but fewer than ten. The genes are TRBV4-3 and TRBJ2-6, with D possibly being TRBD1 or TRBD2 (5 bases each). The CDR3 is made up of 19 amino acids. V dropped 0 bases and J dropped 1 base, with 16 bases sitting between them. The V gene's germline CDR1 is LGHNA and CDR2 YSLEER. The CDR3 loop is CASSQDMRGIRSGANVLTF. CDR3 DNA sequence: TGCGCCAGCAGCCAAGATATGAGGGGAATTAGGTCTGGGGCCAACGTCCTGACTTTC.